Listed here is a single T cell receptor beta chain. Antigen unknown. This sample is drawn from a study of T cell repertoires in cytomegalovirus infection. V shed 4 bases and J shed 4 bases, with 14 bases lying between them. The CDR3 covers 14 residues. The germline CDR1 and CDR2 sequences are SGHRS and YFSETQ. From the reads, TCRdb called clonotypes with MiXCR, one entry per CDR3 protein. This sample carries about 47,000 distinct CDR3 sequences, roughly 18% of them seen once, and the ten largest clones take roughly 53%. Sequencing was performed on CD8+ T cells from cultured PBMCs, taken from culture after CMV antigen stimulation. The chain links TRBV5-1 to TRBJ1-2; D possibly corresponds to TRBD1 (6 bases). This clonotype was sampled from a human donor in good health (CMV status not recorded). Some clones in this sample may be carry-over from other donors' samples. CDR3 in DNA: TGCGCCAGCAGCGAAGGGGGTTCCGGCTATGGCTACACCTTC. It is translated as CASSEGGSGYGYTF.